These 9 T cell receptor beta chains share one sample of origin, sequenced in a study of T cell responses to AZD1222 COVID-19 vaccine. TCRdb's copy holds only in-frame clones and misses some; the assay was immunoSEQ multiplex PCR. The sample consists of about 95,000 clones, around nine tenths of them appearing once. This specimen was peripheral blood, taken on day 0 of AZD1222 vaccination. The receptors come from an adult in good health.

The genes are TRBV5-6 and TRBJ1-1; D uncertain. This CDR3 is built from 12 residues. The germline V and J ends were trimmed by 2 bases and 3 bases, with 5 bases remaining between them. The germline gives CDR1 SGHDT, CDR2 YYEEEE. Here the CDR3 reads CASSFVDTEAFF. In nucleotides, the CDR3 is TGTGCCAGCAGCTTTGTGGACACTGAAGCTTTCTTT.

This clone was detected once. The J gene is TRBJ2-3, the V gene TRBV6-5, with D perhaps TRBD2 (5 bases). CDR3 length equals 15 residues. Germline V lookup: CDR1 MNHEY, CDR2 SVGAGI. V was pared by 4 bases and J by 2 bases, with 13 bases between. The CDR3 protein is CASSSLATHTDTQYF. The DNA of the CDR3 is TGTGCCAGCAGTTCCCTAGCCACACACACAGATACGCAGTATTTT.

The chain carries TRBV7-9 and TRBJ1-2, with TRBD1 matching 9 bases. The CDR3 extends over 13 amino acids. Germline V lookup: CDR1 SEHNR, CDR2 FQNEAQ (reference sequence). Losses at the gene ends were 5 bases for V and 6 bases for J; bases not matched to a gene: 4. The CDR3 is CASSPGTGHGYTF. In nucleotides, the CDR3 is TGTGCCAGCAGCCCCGGGACAGGGCATGGCTACACCTTC. The full variable domain, with the rest looked up from reference TRBV7-9 and TRBJ1-2, is DTGVSQNPRHKITKRGQNVTFRCDPISEHNRLYWYRQTLGQGPEFLTYFQNEAQLEKSRLLSDRFSAERPKGSFSTLEIQRTEQGDSAMYLCASSPGTGHGYTFGSGTRLTVV.

The chain recombines TRBV2 with TRBJ2-3, with a weak D call TRBD2 (7 bases). The CDR3 runs to 15 residues. Germline loops: CDR1 SNHLY, CDR2 FYNNEI. V dropped 3 bases and J dropped 3 bases, with 13 bases sitting between them. The CDR3 nucleotides read TGTGCCAGCAGTGAGGGGGGGCGCGGGACAGATACGCAGTATTTT. This codes for CASSEGGRGTDTQYF.

The chain links TRBV7-2 to TRBJ1-6; D might be TRBD1 (5 bases). The germline V and J ends were trimmed by 2 bases and 7 bases, with 6 bases remaining between them. This CDR3 is built from 13 residues. Germline CDR1 and CDR2: SGHTA and FQGNSA. The CDR3 region is CASSLRDNSPLHF. In nucleotides, the CDR3 is TGTGCCAGCAGCTTAAGGGACAATTCACCCCTCCACTTT.

The rearrangement joins TRBV12-3 or TRBV12-4 to TRBJ1-4; D might be TRBD1 (5 bases). V lost 8 bases and J 7 bases, leaving 8 bases between the germline ends. The CDR3 contains 11 residues. CDR3 bases: TGTGCCAGCGGGAGGGGTGAAAAACTGTTTTTT. This codes for CASGRGEKLFF.

The chain couples TRBV6-2 or TRBV6-3 to TRBJ2-7, with 8 bases fitting TRBD2. The CDR3 consists of 15 residues. J lost 1 base, V lost 6 bases, and 8 bases had no gene match. The germline V gene has CDR1 MNHEY and CDR2 SVGEGT. CDR3 nucleotides: TGTGCCAGCAGCACAAGACTAGCGCGATCCTACGAGCAGTACTTC. Amino acids: CASSTRLARSYEQYF.

This chain connects TRBV6-5 to TRBJ1-2; 7 bases align to TRBD1. The junction had 8 bases not matched to a gene; V was cut back by 0 bases and J by 4 bases. Germline CDR1 is MNHEY and CDR2 is SVGAGI. The CDR3 is 16 residues long. The CDR3 spells CASSYSIGRGGYGYTF. The CDR3 DNA sequence: TGTGCCAGCAGTTACTCGATTGGCAGGGGGGGCTATGGCTACACCTTC.

The rearrangement uses TRBV5-1 and TRBJ1-1; D is unclear. The CDR3 contains 15 residues. Germline assignment: CDR1 SGHRS and CDR2 YFSETQ. V lost 1 base and J lost 0, with 10 bases in between. The CDR3 loop reads CASSLYSSMNTEAFF. In DNA, the CDR3 is TGCGCCAGCAGCTTGTACAGTTCCATGAACACTGAAGCTTTCTTT.